This T cell receptor (beta chain) was sequenced for a study of blood T cell repertoires in COVID-19 (dated by TCRdb to between 2020 and 2021). Concerning the study at large: Samples from collaborators originated in the United States, Italy and Spain and spanned both the acute and convalescent phases of COVID-19. The prospective study material was composed of cDNA or gDNA derived from T cells, B-cell-depleted T cells, or PBMCs. The dataset comprised deeply sampled blood TCRbeta repertoires from subjects exposed to, actively infected with, or recovered from COVID-19. A freely available public database, intended as a resource for researchers studying the immune response to SARS-CoV-2, is where the repertoires were released. Samples came from the ongoing ImmuneRACE study (first 160 participants) plus 1,254 subjects from 6 global collaborators. A de-identified subject ID, COVID-19 status, age in years and sex were almost always included in the sample metadata. Where available, HLA class I and class II types were obtained from metadata supplied by the sample provider rather than from assay-based typing. Points the paper makes about the study in general: The amount of clinical and demographic metadata varied by source and participant and was provided uncurated.

Including the terminal cysteine and phenylalanine, the CDR3 comprises 16 residues. The CDR3 DNA has 48 bases and is translated from base 1. The germline V gene sets CDR1 to SGHRS and CDR2 to YFSETQ. Germline trimming amounts to 1 base on V and 4 bases on J, with 11 as the count of junction bases outside the gene matches. The table lists this clone with a few counts. It lacks a known antigen. It has no much larger one-base neighbor in the sample; base qualities were not kept. Collaborating institutions collected whole blood in K2EDTA tubes following their own protocols. For TCRbeta analysis, collaborator samples were shipped as frozen whole blood, as isolated PBMCs, or as DNA extracted from either sample type. TCRbeta CDR3 regions were amplified from genomic DNA using the immunoSEQ Assay, a bias-controlled multiplex PCR. Per the original workflow: The number of nucleated cells in each sample was estimated by amplification of reference gene primers within the assay. Sequence reads were collapsed and filtered to measure the absolute abundance of every unique TCRbeta CDR3 rearrangement. For each sample, productive Simpson clonality was calculated as the square root of Simpson's diversity index over productive rearrangements. The table comes from immuneACCESS by way of TCRdb, which keeps in-frame sequences with V and J called. Part of the clones is missing from these tables; in studies checked, under half for an unresolved V gene and the rest for unknown reasons. V and J calls and clone size come straight from that table; D and trimming were deduced from the DNA. Counted in this sample were 80,000 to 95,000 clones; about 90% of them appeared once. Of the sample, roughly 1.8% is held by the ten largest clones.

The chain is assembled from TRBV5-1 and TRBJ2-7; TRBD2 matches 7 bases in the middle. Sequenced: peripheral blood. This clonotype was sampled from a human donor with active COVID-19. The donor label of this sample is uncertain. CDR3 protein: CASSLISGGGWYEQYF. The bases read TGCGCCAGCAGCTTGATATCGGGCGGGGGATGGTACGAGCAGTACTTC.